The clone carrying this T cell receptor (beta chain) appeared once. No antigen is known for it. Clones were sequenced by immunoSEQ multiplex PCR, and TCRdb holds only the in-frame ones, with some missing. The sample yields some 180,000 clones, approximately 90% seen once. The sample belongs to a study of Ad26.COV2.S vaccination and SARS-CoV-2 variants. Study observations and caveats: Vaccinees showed greater spike-specific TCR breadth than placebo recipients.

The CDR3 consists of 12 residues. The V end lost 0 bases, the J end lost 10 bases, and 8 bases lay between the germline ends. Germline CDR1 is KGHDR and CDR2 is SFDVKD. The V and J genes are TRBV24-1 and TRBJ1-1; possible D gene TRBD1, 5 bases. The TCR comes from a human donor who had recovered from COVID-19. The specimen was peripheral blood, collected after recovery from COVID-19. CDR3 nucleotide sequence: TGTGCCACCAGTGATTTGCCAGGGTCAGCTTTCTTT. Residues: CATSDLPGSAFF.